These 19 T cell receptor beta chains came from one sample sequenced in a study of PD-1 blockade in classical Hodgkin lymphoma. Time point in this sample: cycle 4 day 1 (C4D1), after 5 to 7 weeks of nivolumab. Each of the patients experienced relapse following autologous stem cell transplantation, and their brentuximab vedotin exposure differed. Clones were sequenced by immunoSEQ multiplex PCR, and TCRdb holds only the in-frame ones, with some missing. Of about 30,000 clones listed, around 82% were seen once; the top ten hold about a sixth. This specimen was peripheral blood mononuclear cells (PBMCs), taken before the fourth cycle of nivolumab. The receptor set was obtained from a human donor with classical Hodgkin lymphoma.

The chain uses TRBV27 and TRBJ1-5; D is uncertain. This CDR3 is 13 amino acids long. Trimming removed 2 bases from V and 9 bases from J, with 11 bases in between. Germline assignment: CDR1 MNHEY and CDR2 SMNVEV (reference sequence). CDR3 coding DNA: TGTGCCAGCAGTTTACAGACCCGAGGGCCCCAGCATTTT. Translation: CASSLQTRGPQHF.

V is TRBV15 and J is TRBJ1-1; TRBD1 aligns across 9 bases. The CDR3 contains 15 residues. Germline trimming cut 1 base from V and 1 base from J; bases unmatched to any gene: 1. Germline CDR1 LNHNV, CDR2 YYDKDF (reference sequence). For the CDR3, the DNA is TGTGCCACCAGCAGAGGGGGACAGGGGAACACTGAAGCTTTCTTT. Amino acids: CATSRGGQGNTEAFF. The whole variable domain, remainder taken from reference TRBV15 and TRBJ1-1, is DAMVIQNPRYQVTQFGKPVTLSCSQTLNHNVMYWYQQKSSQAPKLLFHYYDKDFNNEADTPDNFQSRRPNTSFCFLDIRSPGLGDTAMYLCATSRGGQGNTEAFFGQGTRLTVV.

The genes are TRBV6-1 and TRBJ2-7; TRBD1 might be the D (6 bases). The CDR3 consists of 14 residues. Germline V gene lookup returns CDR1 MNHNS and CDR2 SASEGT. V was clipped by 6 bases and J by 3 bases, with 15 bases between them. CDR3 sequence reads: CASSWTAIDYEQYV. In nucleotides, the CDR3 is TGTGCCAGCAGCTGGACAGCGATCGACTACGAGCAGTACGTC.

The rearrangement links TRBV5-1 to TRBJ2-7; tentatively, D is TRBD2 (5 bases). The V gene's germline CDR1 is SGHRS and CDR2 YFSETQ. Trimming stripped 0 bases from V and 0 bases from J, with 10 bases between. This CDR3 contains 15 residues. The chain's CDR3 is CASSLASGSSYEQYF. The CDR3 bases are TGCGCCAGCAGCTTGGCCTCTGGGAGCTCCTACGAGCAGTACTTC.

Points on this clone: Germline is not matched at one junction end, which may reflect a read error. The gene calls are TRBV5-1 and TRBJ2-7, with D perhaps TRBD1 or TRBD2 (5 bases each). Germline CDR1 reads SGHRS; CDR2 reads YFSETQ. The CDR3 totals 13 residues. This CDR3 reads CASTDPRDRNRCF. The CDR3 region has the DNA TGCGCCAGCACCGACCCGAGGGACCGGAACCGGTGCTTC. The variable domain in full, with the rest retrieved from reference TRBV5-1 and TRBJ2-7, is KAGVTQTPRYLIKTRGQQVTLSCSPISGHRSVSWYQQTPGQGLQFLFEYFSETQRNKGNFPGRFSGRQFSNSRSEMNVSTLELGDSALYLCASTDPRDRNRCFGPGTRLTVT.

This sequence joins TRBV30 and TRBJ1-2; 8 bases are shared with TRBD1. Germline V gene lookup returns CDR1 GTSNPN and CDR2 SVGIG (reference sequence). This CDR3 is built from 12 residues. V was clipped by 5 bases and J by 8 bases; unmatched bases: 7. This chain's CDR3 is CAWGQGRWGYTF. DNA of the CDR3: TGTGCCTGGGGACAGGGCAGGTGGGGCTACACCTTC. Full variable domain (outside the CDR3, taken from reference TRBV30 and TRBJ1-2): SQTIHQWPATLVQPVGSPLSLECTVEGTSNPNLYWYRQAAGRGLQLLFYSVGIGQISSEVPQNLSASRPQDRQFILSSKKLLLSDSGFYLCAWGQGRWGYTFGSGTRLTVV.

The genes are TRBV19 and TRBJ1-6, with TRBD1 matching 8 bases. V trimming: 7 bases; J trimming: 0 bases; junction bases outside the gene matches: 8. The length of the CDR3 is 17 residues. Looked up from germline, CDR1 is LNHDA and CDR2 is SQIVND (reference sequence). The CDR3 spells CASTRDRRSSYNSPLHF. In DNA, the CDR3 is TGTGCCAGTACCCGGGACAGGAGGAGCTCCTATAATTCACCCCTCCACTTT.

The V gene is TRBV6-6, the J gene TRBJ1-1; D may be TRBD1 (6 bases). The CDR3 contains 15 residues. Germline lookup yields CDR1 MNHNY and CDR2 SVGAGI (reference sequence). V was cut by 7 bases and J by 4 bases, with 19 bases left in between. CDR3: CASNDIPQGSTEAFF. CDR3 in DNA: TGTGCCAGCAATGACATACCGCAGGGGAGCACTGAAGCTTTCTTT.

The chain recombines TRBV7-2 with TRBJ1-2, with D maybe TRBD1 (6 bases). This CDR3 is 17 amino acids long. Per germline, CDR1 SGHTA and CDR2 FQGNSA. V was pared by 5 bases and J by 7 bases, with 26 bases between. CDR3: CASSPSIPRAGVFGYTF. CDR3 coding DNA: TGTGCCAGCAGCCCTAGCATCCCAAGAGCAGGGGTTTTTGGCTACACCTTC.

This chain connects TRBV27 to TRBJ1-1, with D maybe TRBD1 (5 bases). V dropped 0 bases and J dropped 5 bases, with 10 bases sitting between them. Germline assignment: CDR1 MNHEY and CDR2 SMNVEV (reference sequence). The CDR3 length is 14 residues. This CDR3 reads CASSLSQGGTEAFF. Written as DNA, the CDR3 is TGTGCCAGCAGTTTATCTCAGGGTGGGACTGAAGCTTTCTTT.

This clone was counted only a few times. In DNA form, the CDR3 reads TGTGCCAGCAGCGCAAAAGCGGGCGGGGAGCTGTTTTTT. As protein: CASSAKAGGELFF. The rearrangement links TRBV9 to TRBJ2-2, with D possibly matching TRBD2 (6 bases). The CDR3 has 13 residues. Germline assignment: CDR1 SGDLS and CDR2 YYNGEE. V was clipped by 3 bases and J by 7 bases, with 10 bases between them.

The gene calls are TRBV19 and TRBJ1-1; TRBD1 is a possible D gene (5 bases). Between the trimmed V and J ends, which lost 7 bases and 1 base, there was a span of 16 bases. This CDR3 has 15 amino acids. Germline V lookup: CDR1 LNHDA, CDR2 SQIVND (reference sequence). The CDR3 DNA follows: TGTGCCAGTACGACCGCCGGGACCGGGAACACTGAAGCTTTCTTT. This encodes CASTTAGTGNTEAFF.

This CDR3 is CATSRDRLGVEQFF. CDR3 coding DNA: TGTGCCACCAGCAGAGACCGTCTTGGGGTTGAGCAGTTCTTC. The V gene is TRBV15, the J gene TRBJ2-1; D remains ambiguous. CDR3 length: 14 amino acids. Trimming pared 0 bases from V and 9 bases from J, leaving 12 bases between. Germline V gene data show CDR1 as LNHNV and CDR2 as YYDKDF (reference sequence).

This clone was recorded a few times. V and J are TRBV28 and TRBJ2-2, with D tentatively TRBD1 (6 bases). Germline CDR1 reads MDHEN; CDR2 reads SYDVKM. V lost 6 bases, J lost 5 bases, and 16 bases lay in between. CDR3 length: 15 amino acids. The CDR3 spells CASSSDRTRTGELFF. The CDR3 DNA is TGTGCCAGCAGCTCCGACAGGACGAGGACCGGGGAGCTGTTTTTT.

The V gene is TRBV6-5, the J gene TRBJ2-1; the match to TRBD1 covers 7 bases. The length of the CDR3 is 14 residues. Germline V CDR1 and CDR2: MNHEY, SVGAGI. After removal of 2 bases from V and 6 bases from J, the junction contained 4 bases not matched to a gene. This CDR3 is CASSYQTGINEQFF. The CDR3 region has the DNA TGTGCCAGCAGTTACCAGACAGGGATCAATGAGCAGTTCTTC.

The V gene is TRBV7-8, the J gene TRBJ1-5; 7 bases are a match to TRBD1. CDR1 and CDR2 from the germline V gene are SGHVS and FQNEAQ. The CDR3 contains 15 residues. V gave up 4 bases and J gave up 6 bases; unmatched junction bases: 9. CDR3 coding DNA: TGTGCCAGCAGCTCATTACAGGGGCTGGGTCAGCCCCAGCATTTT. Its protein is CASSSLQGLGQPQHF.

The chain links TRBV4-1 to TRBJ2-5; D ambiguous. Trimming took 4 bases from V and 4 from J, leaving 16 bases between them. The CDR3 is 15 amino acids. CDR1 and CDR2 from the germline V gene are MGHRA and YSYEKL. CDR3 in DNA: TGCGCCAGCAGCCGCTGGACCATGGCCGGAGAGACCCAGTACTTC. Translating gives CASSRWTMAGETQYF.

The CDR3 loop reads CASNTRGTLETQYF. For the CDR3, the DNA is TGTGCCAGCAACACCAGGGGGACTTTGGAGACCCAGTACTTC. V gene TRBV2 combines with J gene TRBJ2-5, with D tentatively TRBD1 (7 bases). There are 14 residues in the CDR3. The germline V and J ends were trimmed by 7 bases and 5 bases, with 17 bases remaining between them. Germline V gene sequence: CDR1 SNHLY, CDR2 FYNNEI.

The CDR3 region has the DNA TGTGCCAGCAGCGTAGAGGGAGCCTCGGACAATGAGCAGTTCTTC. Translating gives CASSVEGASDNEQFF. The chain carries TRBV9 and TRBJ2-1, with D possibly being TRBD2 (5 bases). This CDR3 is built from 15 residues. Per the germline V gene, CDR1 is SGDLS and CDR2 is YYNGEE. The V and J ends lost 0 bases and 5 bases respectively, with 12 bases between them.